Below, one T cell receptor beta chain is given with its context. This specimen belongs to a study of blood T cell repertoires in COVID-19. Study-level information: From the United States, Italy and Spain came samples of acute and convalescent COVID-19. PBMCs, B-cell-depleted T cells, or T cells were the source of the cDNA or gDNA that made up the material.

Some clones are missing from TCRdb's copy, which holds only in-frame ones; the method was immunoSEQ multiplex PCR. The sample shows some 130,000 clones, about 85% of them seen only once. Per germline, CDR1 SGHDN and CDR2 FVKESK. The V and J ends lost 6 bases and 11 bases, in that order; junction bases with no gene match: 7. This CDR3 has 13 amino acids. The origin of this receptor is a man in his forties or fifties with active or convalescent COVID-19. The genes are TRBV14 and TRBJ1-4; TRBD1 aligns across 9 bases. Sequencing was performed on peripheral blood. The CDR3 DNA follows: TGTGCCAGCAGTCTGACAGGGACAGGGAAACTGTTTTTT. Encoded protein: CASSLTGTGKLFF.